This T cell receptor (beta chain) was identified during a study of shared clonotypes between healthy human individuals. This clone was observed a single time. Distinct nucleotide sequences in the sample also encode this CDR3. Assay: immunoSEQ multiplex PCR; the TCRdb copy retains only in-frame clones and omits some. This sample yields approximately 530,000 clones, of which approximately 95% are seen a single time; around 0.066% belongs to the top ten. This TCR came from a woman in her 30s in good health. The sample was naive CD4+ T cells sorted from blood. The subset here: CD45RA+ positively selected.

CDR3 protein: CASSFLSTDTQYF. The CDR3 bases are TGTGCCAGCAGTTTCCTCAGCACAGATACGCAGTATTTT. The rearrangement joins TRBV27 to TRBJ2-3; no definite D call. The CDR3 loop spans 13 amino acids. Trimming left V 3 bases short and J 0 bases short, with 4 bases between. Germline V CDR1 and CDR2: MNHEY, SMNVEV (reference sequence).